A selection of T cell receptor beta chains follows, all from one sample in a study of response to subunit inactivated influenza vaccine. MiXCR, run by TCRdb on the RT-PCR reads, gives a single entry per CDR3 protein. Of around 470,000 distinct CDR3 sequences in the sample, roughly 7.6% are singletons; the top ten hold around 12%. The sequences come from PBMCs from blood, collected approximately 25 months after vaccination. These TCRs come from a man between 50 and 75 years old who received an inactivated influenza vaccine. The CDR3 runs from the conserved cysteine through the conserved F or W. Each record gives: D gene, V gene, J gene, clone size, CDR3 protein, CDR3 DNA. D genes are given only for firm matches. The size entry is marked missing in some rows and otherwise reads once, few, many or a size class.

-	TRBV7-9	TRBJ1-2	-	CASSRTTGPYGYTF	TGTGCCAGCAGCCGGACAACAGGACCCTATGGCTACACCTTC
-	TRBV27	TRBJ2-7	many	CASTSSTGREQYF	TGTGCCAGCACATCTTCTACAGGTCGTGAGCAGTACTTC
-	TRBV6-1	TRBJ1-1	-	CASRTPGTTEAFF	TGTGCCAGCAGAACTCCCGGGACCACTGAAGCTTTCTTT
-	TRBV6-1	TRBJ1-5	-	CASSALYVFNQPQHF	TGTGCCAGCAGTGCCCTGTATGTTTTCAATCAGCCCCAGCATTTT
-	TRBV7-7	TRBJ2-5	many	CASSLEVLETQYF	TGTGCTAGCAGCTTAGAGGTTTTGGAGACCCAGTACTTC
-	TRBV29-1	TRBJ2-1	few	CSVETAEGIYNEQFF	TGCAGCGTTGAGACCGCAGAGGGGATCTACAATGAGCAGTTCTTC
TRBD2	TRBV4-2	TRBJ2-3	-	CASSQGDSGGAPDTQYF	TGTGCCAGCAGCCAAGGTGATAGCGGGGGGGCCCCAGATACGCAGTATTTT
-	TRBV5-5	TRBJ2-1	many	CASSPEWGNEQFF	TGTGCCAGCAGCCCCGAGTGGGGCAATGAGCAGTTCTTC
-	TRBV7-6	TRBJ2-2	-	CASSNPLAVNTGELFF	TGTGCCAGCAGCAACCCATTGGCGGTGAACACCGGGGAGCTGTTTTTT
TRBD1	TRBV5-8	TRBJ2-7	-	CASSQQGVSYEQYF	TGTGCCAGCAGCCAACAGGGGGTTTCCTACGAGCAGTACTTC
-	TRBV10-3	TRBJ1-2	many	CAISQEGTVYGYTF	TGTGCCATCAGTCAGGAAGGGACTGTCTATGGCTACACCTTC
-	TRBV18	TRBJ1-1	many	CASSPLGVRGTEAFF	TGTGCCAGCTCACCATTGGGGGTCAGAGGCACTGAAGCTTTCTTT
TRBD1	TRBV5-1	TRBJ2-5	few	CASSPTGWETQYF	TGCGCCAGCAGCCCGACAGGGTGGGAGACCCAGTACTTC
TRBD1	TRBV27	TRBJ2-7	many	CASSQDRGHEQYF	TGTGCCAGCAGCCAGGACAGGGGCCACGAGCAGTACTTC
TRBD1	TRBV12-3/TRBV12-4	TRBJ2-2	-	CASSFDRAGELFF	TGTGCCAGCAGTTTCGACAGGGCCGGGGAGCTGTTTTTT
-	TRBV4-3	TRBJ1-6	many	CASSQEVWPASNSPLHF	TGCGCCAGCAGCCAAGAGGTTTGGCCAGCCAGTAATTCACCCCTCCACTTT
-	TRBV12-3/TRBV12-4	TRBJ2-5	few	CASSRTDREGETQYF	TGTGCCAGCAGTCGCACGGACAGGGAGGGAGAGACCCAGTACTTC
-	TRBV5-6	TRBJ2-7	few	CASSSDSRPAYEQYF	TGTGCCAGCAGCTCCGACAGCCGACCTGCCTACGAGCAGTACTTC
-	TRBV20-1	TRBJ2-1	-	CSARDGALNEQFF	TGCAGTGCTAGAGATGGGGCTCTCAATGAGCAGTTCTTC
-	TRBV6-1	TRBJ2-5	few	CASNRGDNQETQYF	TGTGCCAGCAACCGAGGGGACAACCAAGAGACCCAGTACTTC
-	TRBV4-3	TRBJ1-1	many	CASSRDGDGAFF	TGCGCCAGCAGCCGGGACGGAGACGGGGCTTTCTTT
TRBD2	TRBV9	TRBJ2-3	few	CASSAPRLAVGNTDTQYF	TGTGCCAGCAGCGCCCCCCGACTAGCGGTGGGGAACACAGATACGCAGTATTTT
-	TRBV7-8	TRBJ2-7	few	CASSFAGSAEQYF	TGTGCCAGCAGCTTTGCAGGTTCTGCCGAGCAGTACTTC
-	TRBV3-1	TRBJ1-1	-	CASSKDPDDEAFF	TGTGCCAGCAGCAAAGACCCCGACGATGAAGCTTTCTTT
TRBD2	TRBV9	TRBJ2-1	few	CASSHRPGLADQHYNEQFF	TGTGCCAGCAGCCACCGACCGGGACTAGCGGACCAACACTACAATGAGCAGTTCTTC
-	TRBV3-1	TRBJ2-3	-	CASSQDSLVGRSTDTQYF	TGTGCCAGCAGCCAAGATTCTTTAGTGGGGAGAAGCACAGATACGCAGTATTTT
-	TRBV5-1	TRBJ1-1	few	CASSLSGRRDTEAFF	TGCGCCAGCAGCTTATCGGGGAGGCGGGACACTGAAGCTTTCTTT
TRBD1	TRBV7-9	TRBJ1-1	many	CASSLEGALAVNTEAFF	TGTGCCAGCAGCTTAGAGGGGGCACTAGCCGTGAACACTGAAGCTTTCTTT
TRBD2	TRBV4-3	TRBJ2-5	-	CASSQDLRGGGAQETQYF	TGCGCCAGCAGCCAAGATCTTCGGGGCGGGGGGGCCCAAGAGACCCAGTACTTC
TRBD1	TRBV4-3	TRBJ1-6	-	CASSQVGFGQGRPPLHF	TGCGCCAGCAGCCAAGTTGGGTTTGGACAGGGAAGACCACCCCTCCACTTT
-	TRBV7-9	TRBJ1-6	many	CASSLEYNSPLHF	TGTGCCAGCAGCTTGGAGTATAATTCACCCCTCCACTTT
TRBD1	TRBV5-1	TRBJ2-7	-	CASSAYGTGGYEQYF	TGCGCCAGCAGCGCTTACGGGACAGGGGGATACGAGCAGTACTTC
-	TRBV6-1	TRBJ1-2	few	CASSTVGARGYTF	TGTGCCAGCAGTACGGTGGGGGCTAGGGGCTACACCTTC
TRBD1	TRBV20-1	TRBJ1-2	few	CSASSGQVYGYTF	TGCAGTGCTAGCTCGGGACAGGTCTATGGCTACACCTTC
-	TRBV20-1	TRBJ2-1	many	CSASPSGGIIIQHNEQFF	TGCAGTGCTAGTCCATCCGGCGGGATAATCATCCAGCACAATGAGCAGTTCTTC
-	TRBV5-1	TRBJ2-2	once	CASSMRGLRTGELFF	TGCGCCAGCAGCATGCGGGGCCTCCGGACCGGGGAGCTGTTTTTT
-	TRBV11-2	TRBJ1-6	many	CASSLVSGPRHPPLHF	TGTGCCAGCAGCTTAGTCTCCGGGCCGCGTCACCCACCCCTCCACTTT
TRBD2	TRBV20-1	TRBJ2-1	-	CSAPSGGSYNEQFF	TGCAGTGCTCCTAGCGGGGGGTCCTACAATGAGCAGTTCTTC
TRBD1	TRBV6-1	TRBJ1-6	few	CAIGTGKNSPLHF	TGTGCCATCGGGACAGGGAAAAATTCACCCCTCCACTTT
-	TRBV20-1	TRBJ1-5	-	CSAREGTNNQPQHF	TGCAGTGCTAGAGAAGGGACGAACAATCAGCCCCAGCATTTT
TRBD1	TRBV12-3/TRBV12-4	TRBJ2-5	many	CASRVGTGGQETQYF	TGTGCCAGCAGAGTCGGGACAGGGGGCCAAGAGACCCAGTACTTC
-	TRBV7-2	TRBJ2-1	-	CASSLAEKSEQFF	TGTGCCAGCAGCTTAGCGGAGAAGAGTGAGCAGTTCTTC
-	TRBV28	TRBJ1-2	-	CASKGLSNYGYTF	TGTGCCAGCAAAGGGCTTTCTAACTATGGCTACACCTTC
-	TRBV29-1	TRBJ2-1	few	CSVSRTNEQFF	TGCAGCGTATCCAGGACCAATGAGCAGTTCTTC
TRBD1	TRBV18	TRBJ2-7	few	CASSTRTGEGYEQYF	TGTGCCAGCTCAACCCGGACAGGGGAAGGGTACGAGCAGTACTTC
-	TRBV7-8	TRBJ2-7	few	CASSPPGQYEQYF	TGTGCCAGCAGCCCTCCTGGGCAGTACGAGCAGTACTTC
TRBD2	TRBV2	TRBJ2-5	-	CASRGLAGAETQYF	TGTGCCAGCAGGGGACTAGCGGGAGCAGAGACCCAGTACTTC